This T cell receptor (beta chain) was sequenced for a study of cytomegalovirus exposure and HLA in healthy donors. Study in general: Around 200 million T cells yielded roughly 100 million unique TCR beta sequences, as an earlier analysis found. The Caucasian-associated ancestry cluster held around 81% of around 380 genotyped donors.

As regards this clone: Its antigen is still unknown.

General study findings and limits: An assumption of roughly uniform sequencing depth across donors underlay the presence/absence analyses. Some highly shared sequence variants likely arose as a pipeline artifact.

This PCR relied on a set of 60 Vbeta primers and 13 Jbeta primers. Produced via immunoSEQ multiplex PCR; TCRdb's table is partial and in-frame only. The table lists under 150,000 clones, roughly four fifths of them singletons, with around 1.8% in the top ten. The origin of this receptor is a woman between 45 and 65 years old in good health and CMV-seronegative. The sequenced sample was PBMCs.

The CDR3 DNA reads as TGTGCCAGCAGCTTTGACCTAGCGGGAGGGAGCTCCTACGAGCAGTACGTC. Encoded protein: CASSFDLAGGSSYEQYV. The chain carries TRBV7-2 and TRBJ2-7; 12 bases are a match to TRBD2. This CDR3 is 17 amino acids long. Trimming removed 3 bases from V and 0 bases from J; junction bases left unmatched: 6. Germline V gene sequence: CDR1 SGHTA, CDR2 FQGNSA.